The sequence of this TCR beta chain was determined in a study of identical twins. General study points: Whereas memory repertoires showed no such difference, abundant cord blood beta clonotypes carried fewer insertions.

For this clonotype: Its target is not known.

TCRdb used MiXCR to reprocess the 5' RACE reads, holding one entry per CDR3 protein. Here the sample spans about 190,000 distinct CDR3 sequences, approximately 15% being singletons. Trimming removed 4 bases at V and 4 bases at J, with 16 bases between. Germline values: CDR1 MGHDK, CDR2 SYGVNS. The CDR3 is made up of 15 amino acids. The same sample was also studied in work on T cells expressing NK-cell markers. From that report: Out of eight donors sequenced, seven tested HCMV-seropositive and the remaining one seronegative. There were several donors in whom these clonotypes also led the CD3+CD56-NKG2C+ fraction.

The chain couples TRBV25-1 to TRBJ2-5, with D possibly matching TRBD2 (5 bases). Source material: CD8+ T cells sorted from blood. This receptor was obtained from a young woman in good health. The CDR3 DNA sequence: TGTGCCAGCAGTGTGGACTTGTTGGAAGGAGAGACCCAGTACTTC. Its protein is CASSVDLLEGETQYF.